The next 5 T cell receptor beta chains were all read from a single sample in a study of Graves' ophthalmopathy and Graves' hyperthyroidism. RNA transcripts served as template for amplifying TCR beta CDR3 sequences. RT-PCR in the first round used HTBI primers; a second-round multiplex PCR followed. A single record per CDR3 protein comes from TCRdb applying MiXCR to the multiplex PCR reads. The data hold almost 750,000 distinct CDR3 sequences, with 35% to 50% observed a single time. The sequencing input was peripheral blood. These receptors originate from an adult man with Graves' ophthalmopathy.

Comment on this clonotype: A read error may explain this, as a much larger clone is one base away. V is TRBV15 and J is TRBJ2-2; 7 nucleotides match TRBD1. The length of the CDR3 is 15 residues. Unmatched junction bases numbered 4, after V lost 1 base and J lost 5 bases. CDR1 is LNHNV, CDR2 YYDKDF, per germline (reference sequence). The CDR3 protein is CATSRGEGATGELFF. The DNA of the CDR3 is TGTGCCACCAGCAGAGGCGAGGGGGCAACCGGGGAGCTGTTTTTT.

Worth noting for this clonotype: This may be a read error, as it is one base from a much larger clone. The chain employs TRBV2 and TRBJ2-5; D is possibly TRBD2 (7 bases). This CDR3 has 13 amino acids. Per the germline V gene, CDR1 is SNHLY and CDR2 is FYNNEI. V was pared by 6 bases and J by 7 bases, with 15 bases between. DNA of the CDR3: TGTGCCAGCAGCCCCAGGGAGGGGGGGACCCAGTACTTC. The encoded protein is CASSPREGGTQYF.

The chain links TRBV24-1 to TRBJ1-5; D remains unclear. With 11 bases removed from V and 7 bases from J, the gap between germline ends came to 14 bases. Germline V gives CDR1 KGHDR, CDR2 SFDVKD. The CDR3 spans 12 residues. The CDR3 loop is CASTRSGQPQHF. For the CDR3, the DNA is TGTGCCAGTACCAGGTCGGGCCAGCCCCAGCATTTT.

This rearrangement joins TRBV7-3 to TRBJ2-3, with D tentatively TRBD1 (6 bases). CDR3 length equals 14 residues. Between the trimmed V and J ends, which lost 3 bases and 1 base, there was a span of 8 bases. CDR1 and CDR2 (germline): SGHTA, FQGTGA. For the CDR3, the DNA is TGTGCCAGCAGCTTGGGACACGGCACAGATACGCAGTATTTT. This gives the protein CASSLGHGTDTQYF.

In its sample, this clonotype was seen a few times. The chain uses TRBV7-2 and TRBJ2-3; D call uncertain. CDR3 length: 11 residues. The V and J ends lost 8 bases and 1 base respectively, with 4 bases between them. The germline V gene has CDR1 SGHTA and CDR2 FQGNSA. The CDR3 region has the DNA TGTGCCAGCGAGGGCACAGATACGCAGTATTTT. It yields the protein CASEGTDTQYF.